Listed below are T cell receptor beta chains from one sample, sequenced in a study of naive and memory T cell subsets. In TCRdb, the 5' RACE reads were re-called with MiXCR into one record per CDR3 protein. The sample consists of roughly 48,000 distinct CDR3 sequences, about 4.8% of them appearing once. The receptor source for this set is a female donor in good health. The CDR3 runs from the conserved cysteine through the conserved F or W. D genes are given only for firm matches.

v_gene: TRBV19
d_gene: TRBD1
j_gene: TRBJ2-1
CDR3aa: CASSTRTGRSYNEQFF

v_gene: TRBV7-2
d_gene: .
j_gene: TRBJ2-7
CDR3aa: CASSSPPPRPYEQYF

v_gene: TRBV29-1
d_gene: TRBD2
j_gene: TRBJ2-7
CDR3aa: CSVVLAASYEQYF

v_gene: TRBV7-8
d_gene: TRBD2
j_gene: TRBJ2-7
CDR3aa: CASSLSTSGSSYEQYF

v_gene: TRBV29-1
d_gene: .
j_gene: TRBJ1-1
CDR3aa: CSVVLQGLGTEAFF

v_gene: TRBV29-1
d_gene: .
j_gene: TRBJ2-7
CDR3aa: CSVLAMGFEQYF

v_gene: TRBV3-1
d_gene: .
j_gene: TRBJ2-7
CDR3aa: CASSQANAYEQYF

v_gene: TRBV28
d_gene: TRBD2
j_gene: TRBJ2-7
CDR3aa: CASTLAGTRYEQYF

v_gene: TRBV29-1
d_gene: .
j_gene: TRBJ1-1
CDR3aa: CSVFGVRNTEAFF

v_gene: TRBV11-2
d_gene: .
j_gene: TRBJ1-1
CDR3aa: CASSLDGTSRAFF

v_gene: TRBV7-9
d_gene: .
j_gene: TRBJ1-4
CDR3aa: CASTRIRSTNEKLFF

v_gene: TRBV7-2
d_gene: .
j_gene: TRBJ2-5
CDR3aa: CASRRGVALTSQETQYF

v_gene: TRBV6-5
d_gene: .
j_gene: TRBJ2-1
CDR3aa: CASSLRARGSNEQFF

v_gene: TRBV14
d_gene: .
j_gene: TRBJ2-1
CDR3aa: CASSQEFFNSPLKDEQFF

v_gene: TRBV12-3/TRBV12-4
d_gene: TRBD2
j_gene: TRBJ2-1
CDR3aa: CANDLAGAYNEQFF

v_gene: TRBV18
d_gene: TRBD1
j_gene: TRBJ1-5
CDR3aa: CASSPGQSNQPQHF

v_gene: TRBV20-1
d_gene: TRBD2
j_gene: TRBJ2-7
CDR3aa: CSARDLAGLYEQYF

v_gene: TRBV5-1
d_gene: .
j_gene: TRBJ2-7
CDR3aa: CASSLVSRDEQYF

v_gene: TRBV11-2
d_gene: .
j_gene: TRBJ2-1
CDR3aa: CASRSGPRDGSYNEQFF

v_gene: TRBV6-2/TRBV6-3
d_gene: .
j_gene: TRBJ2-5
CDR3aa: CASSLPEGGETQYF

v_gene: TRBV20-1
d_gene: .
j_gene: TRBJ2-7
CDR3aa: CSAPTMVPPYEQYF

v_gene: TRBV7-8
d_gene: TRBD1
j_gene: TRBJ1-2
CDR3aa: CASSLLDRRGYGDTF

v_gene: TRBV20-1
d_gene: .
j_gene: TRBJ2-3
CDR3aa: CSAAHSADTQYF

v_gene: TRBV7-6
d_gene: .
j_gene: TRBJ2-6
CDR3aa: CASSLYDNDNTGANVLTF

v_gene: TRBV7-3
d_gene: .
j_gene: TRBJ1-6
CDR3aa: CASSLGPSSYNSPLHF

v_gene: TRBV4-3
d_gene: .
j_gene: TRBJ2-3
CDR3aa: CASRGSSFTDTQYF

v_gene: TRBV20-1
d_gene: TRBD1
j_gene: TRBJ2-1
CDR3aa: CSAGTGTACYNEQFF

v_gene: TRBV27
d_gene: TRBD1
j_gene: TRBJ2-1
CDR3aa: CASRLGQGGNEQFF

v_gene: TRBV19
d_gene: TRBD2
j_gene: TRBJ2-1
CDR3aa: CASSTLLSGSSYNEQFF

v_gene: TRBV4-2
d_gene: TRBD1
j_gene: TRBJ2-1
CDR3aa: CASSTGTEIGNEQFF

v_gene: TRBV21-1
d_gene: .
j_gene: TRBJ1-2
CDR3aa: CARAPVTPYGYTF

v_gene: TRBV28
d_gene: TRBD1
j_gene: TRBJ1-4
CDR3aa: CASSFIAGTGGEKLFF

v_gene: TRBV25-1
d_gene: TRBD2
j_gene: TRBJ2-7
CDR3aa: CASSESPSGHPYEQYF

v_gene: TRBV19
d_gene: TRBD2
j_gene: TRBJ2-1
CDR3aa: CASSPVAGDAYNEQFF

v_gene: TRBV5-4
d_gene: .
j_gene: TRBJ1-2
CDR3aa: CASSLDRQGYGYTF

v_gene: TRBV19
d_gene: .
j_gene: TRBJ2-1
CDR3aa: CASSPRTQYNEQFF

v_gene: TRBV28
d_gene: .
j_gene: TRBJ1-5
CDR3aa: CASSWNQPQHF

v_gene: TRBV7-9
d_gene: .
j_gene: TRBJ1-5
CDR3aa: CASSLQGNNQPQHF

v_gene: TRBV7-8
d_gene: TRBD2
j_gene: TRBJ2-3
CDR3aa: CASSLVPSGITDTQYF

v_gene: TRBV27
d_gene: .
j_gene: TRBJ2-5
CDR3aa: CASSSSFETQYF

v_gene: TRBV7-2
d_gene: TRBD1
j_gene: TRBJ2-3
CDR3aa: CASSLGRTGTGSDTQYF

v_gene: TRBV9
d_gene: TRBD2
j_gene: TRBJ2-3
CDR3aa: CASSVDPLAGVKDTQYF

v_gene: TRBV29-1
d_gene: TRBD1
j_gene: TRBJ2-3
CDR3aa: CSVDRADTQYF

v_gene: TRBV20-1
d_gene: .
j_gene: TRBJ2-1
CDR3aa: CSASDEFYNEQFF

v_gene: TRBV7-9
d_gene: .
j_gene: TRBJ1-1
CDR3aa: CASSLTGETEAFF

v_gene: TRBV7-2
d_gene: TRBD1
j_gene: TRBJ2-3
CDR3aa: CASSLGQGPDTQYF

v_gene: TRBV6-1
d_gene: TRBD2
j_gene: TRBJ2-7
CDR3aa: CASSSPLADLGGEQYF

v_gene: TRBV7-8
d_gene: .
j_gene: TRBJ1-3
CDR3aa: CASSMDGLSGNTIYF

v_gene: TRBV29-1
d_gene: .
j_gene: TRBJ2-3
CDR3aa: CSVDSTDTQYF

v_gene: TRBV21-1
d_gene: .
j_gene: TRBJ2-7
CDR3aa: CASSKVGEEGTKNEQYF

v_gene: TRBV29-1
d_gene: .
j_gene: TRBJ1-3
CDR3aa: CSAIGTRGNTIYF

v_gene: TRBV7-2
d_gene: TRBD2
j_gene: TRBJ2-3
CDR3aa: CASSGDSSGRLTQYF

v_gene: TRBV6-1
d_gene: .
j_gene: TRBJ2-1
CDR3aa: CASSVSAGKSSYNEQFF

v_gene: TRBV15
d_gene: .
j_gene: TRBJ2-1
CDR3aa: CATSSRDGPGNEQFF